The clone carrying this T cell receptor beta chain was found many times. Its antigen is not identified. The data derive from a study of response to subunit inactivated influenza vaccine. Findings and limits, study-wide: It was the authors' suggestion that each seasonal influenza vaccination recruits few new T cells.

The V and J ends lost 5 bases and 4 bases respectively, with 11 bases between them. The CDR3 loop spans 13 amino acids. CDR1 is KGHSH and CDR2 is LQKENI in the germline V gene. In TCRdb, the RT-PCR reads were re-called with MiXCR into one record per CDR3 protein. The sample records approximately 290,000 distinct CDR3 sequences, approximately 23% being singletons. This rearrangement joins TRBV18 to TRBJ1-2; D is ambiguous. The clonotype originates from a man aged 50-75 years who received an inactivated influenza vaccine. The sequencing used PBMCs from blood, collected approximately 22 months after vaccination. The CDR3 region has the DNA TGTGCCAGCTCATTGAGGGAATCCTATGGCTACACCTTC. Translated, it gives CASSLRESYGYTF.